Listed below are T cell receptor beta chains from one sample, sequenced in a study of breast tumors, draining lymph nodes, adjacent tissues. One entry per CDR3 protein, called by TCRdb with MiXCR from the multiplex PCR reads. Of tens of thousands of distinct CDR3 sequences in the sample, about 20% were seen once. The sample was axillary lymph node tissue. These TCRs come from a female donor with breast cancer. Some clones in this sample may be carry-over from other donors' samples. Each CDR3 is given with its conserved first and last residue. The D gene is left open where the match is weak. Only part of the rows carry a size: once, few, many, or a class if the clone is expanded.

TGTGCCACCAGTGCCACCCGAGGGGCTGGCTGGAATGAGCAGTTCTTC,CATSATRGAGWNEQFF,TRBJ2-1,TRBV24-1,many,-
TGTGCCAGCAGCTTTATTCCCAATCAGGACAGATACTTT,CASSFIPNQDRYF,TRBJ1-6,TRBV7-8,many,-
TGCGCCAGCAGCTTGGACAGTCTCAACGCCTACGAGCAGTACTTC,CASSLDSLNAYEQYF,TRBJ2-7,TRBV5-1,many,-
TGTGCCAGCAGAACGTACGGACGCGAGCAGTACTTC,CASRTYGREQYF,TRBJ2-7,TRBV27,many,-
TGCAGCGTTGAAGATGGGAGCAACACTGAAGCTTTCTTT,CSVEDGSNTEAFF,TRBJ1-1,TRBV29-1,-,-
TGCAGTGCTAGAGGATTCGACGGGATAAGCGCGGCCCAGCCCCAGCATTTT,CSARGFDGISAAQPQHF,TRBJ1-5,TRBV20-1,many,-
TGTGCCAGCAGCTTACAGGGTGAAAAACTGTTTTTT,CASSLQGEKLFF,TRBJ1-4,TRBV7-9,many,-
TGTGCCAGCAGCCAAGATAGAATATTGAAGCAGTTCTTC,CASSQDRILKQFF,TRBJ2-1,TRBV3-1,many,-
TGCGCCAGCAGCTTGTGGGAGGGCCGGGGGGAGACCCAGTACTTC,CASSLWEGRGETQYF,TRBJ2-5,TRBV5-1,many,TRBD2
TGTGCCACCACCCGGGACACTGCGTCCGGGGGCTACACCTTC,CATTRDTASGGYTF,TRBJ1-2,TRBV15,many,-
TGTGCCAGCTCACCAGGGACACCGAGAGAGACCCAGTACTTC,CASSPGTPRETQYF,TRBJ2-5,TRBV18,-,-
TGTGCCAGCAGCGTAGTCTACACCGGGGAGCTGTTTTTT,CASSVVYTGELFF,TRBJ2-2,TRBV9,many,-
TGCGCCAGCAGCTTGGCACCTTGGGGACAGGGGCCCGGCTACGAGCAGTACTTC,CASSLAPWGQGPGYEQYF,TRBJ2-7,TRBV5-1,many,TRBD1
TGTGCCAGTAGTAGCGGGGGAGGGAGTCAGCCCCAGCATTTT,CASSSGGGSQPQHF,TRBJ1-5,TRBV19,many,-
TGTGCCAGCAGTTTATCCCCAGGCCGGTCCTACGAGCAGTACTTC,CASSLSPGRSYEQYF,TRBJ2-7,TRBV27,few,-
TGCGCCAGCAGTACCGACGGTTACAATCAGCCCCAGCATTTT,CASSTDGYNQPQHF,TRBJ1-5,TRBV10-2,many,-
TGTGCCAGCAGCTTAAACTCACCCCATTCAGGGGGCGCCCATGGCTACACCTTC,CASSLNSPHSGGAHGYTF,TRBJ1-2,TRBV7-2,many,TRBD1
TGTGCCAGCAGCTTAGGGTTACCCGCGCCGCAGTATTTT,CASSLGLPAPQYF,TRBJ2-3,TRBV11-3,many,-
TGTGCCAGCAGCTGGGACCGATTCACAGATACGCAGTATTTT,CASSWDRFTDTQYF,TRBJ2-3,TRBV7-2,many,-
TGCAGCGTTGTAGGGCAGTTCGGCTACACCTTC,CSVVGQFGYTF,TRBJ1-2,TRBV29-1,many,-
TGCAGTGCTAGAGGCCTGACAGGGGGTAAGGCTGAGACCCAGTACTTC,CSARGLTGGKAETQYF,TRBJ2-5,TRBV20-1,many,TRBD1
TGTGCCAGCAGTCGACAGGGGCCTCAGCCCCAGCATTTT,CASSRQGPQPQHF,TRBJ1-5,TRBV6-2/TRBV6-3,many,TRBD1
TGTGCCAGCAGGGTGGAGGGCTACGAGCAGTACTTC,CASRVEGYEQYF,TRBJ2-7,TRBV2,many,-
TGTGCCAGCAGCGTAGGATGGGGGGGGCAAGAGACCCAGTACTTC,CASSVGWGGQETQYF,TRBJ2-5,TRBV9,many,TRBD2
TGTGCCAGCAGACCTTGGTCCGGGGCACCATGTTCCTACGAGCAGTACTTC,CASRPWSGAPCSYEQYF,TRBJ2-7,TRBV3-2,-,-
TGTGCCAGCAGTGATGGAGGGGGACAGGGTAACACCGGGGAGCTGTTTTTT,CASSDGGGQGNTGELFF,TRBJ2-2,TRBV25-1,many,TRBD1
TGTGCCAGCAGCTTAGGCTACGAGCAGTACTTC,CASSLGYEQYF,TRBJ2-7,TRBV5-1,medium-sized,-
TGCGCCAGCAGCCAAGATGTAGATACGCAGTATTTT,CASSQDVDTQYF,TRBJ2-3,TRBV4-3,many,-
TGTGCCAGCAGTTCTCTCGGGGGGAACACAGATACGCAGTATTTT,CASSSLGGNTDTQYF,TRBJ2-3,TRBV28,-,TRBD2
TGTGCCAGCAGCTTAGGGACAGCCGAGCAGTACTTC,CASSLGTAEQYF,TRBJ2-7,TRBV7-9,many,-
TGTGCCTGGATGTTCGGGACAGCAAATTCACCCCTCCACTTT,CAWMFGTANSPLHF,TRBJ1-6,TRBV30,few,TRBD1
TGTGCCACCAGCAGAGAAATAGCGGGACGCACAGATACGCAGTATTTT,CATSREIAGRTDTQYF,TRBJ2-3,TRBV15,many,TRBD2
TGCAGTGCTAGTCCTTACGGACTAGCGGGAGCCTACGAGCAGTACTTC,CSASPYGLAGAYEQYF,TRBJ2-7,TRBV20-1,many,TRBD2
TGTGCCAGCAGCTTACGGTCACAGAGCTCCTACAATGAGCAGTTCTTC,CASSLRSQSSYNEQFF,TRBJ2-1,TRBV7-2,many,-
TGTGCCACCAGCAGAGAACTAGCGGGAGACCATGAGCAGTTCTTC,CATSRELAGDHEQFF,TRBJ2-1,TRBV15,many,TRBD2
TGTGCCAGCAGCTTAGGGACAGGGTACCACAATGAGCAGTTCTTC,CASSLGTGYHNEQFF,TRBJ2-1,TRBV5-4,many,TRBD1
TGTGCCAGCAGCTTGGCGGGAATAAACACCGGGGAGCTGTTTTTT,CASSLAGINTGELFF,TRBJ2-2,TRBV5-6,-,-
TGTGCCAGTAGTCCCGGTGGCAGCTACAATGAAAAACTGTTTTTT,CASSPGGSYNEKLFF,TRBJ1-4,TRBV19,many,-
TGTGCCAGCAGGTCCGGAGAGGACAGATATAATTCACCCCTCCACTTT,CASRSGEDRYNSPLHF,TRBJ1-6,TRBV28,few,-
TGTGCCATCAGTGAGTCGACTAACGGGAAAGGGCAGTATTTT,CAISESTNGKGQYF,TRBJ2-3,TRBV10-3,many,-
TGCAGTGCCAGCGTCCCCGGACGGCTGTCCTACGAGCAGTACTTC,CSASVPGRLSYEQYF,TRBJ2-7,TRBV20-1,many,-